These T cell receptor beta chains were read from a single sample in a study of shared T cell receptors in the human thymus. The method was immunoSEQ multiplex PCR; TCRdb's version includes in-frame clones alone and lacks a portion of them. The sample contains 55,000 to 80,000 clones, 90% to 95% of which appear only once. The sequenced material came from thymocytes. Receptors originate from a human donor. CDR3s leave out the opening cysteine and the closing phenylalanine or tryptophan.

cdr3_aa: ASKRGVTDTQY; v_call: TRBV6-1
cdr3_aa: ASGVRQETQY; v_call: TRBV7-2
cdr3_aa: ASSQGRPTRGEQF; v_call: TRBV14
cdr3_aa: SVGLRANTEAF; v_call: TRBV29-1
cdr3_aa: ASRRSLSGYT; v_call: TRBV19
cdr3_aa: ASSLGPIAQSRANVLT; v_call: TRBV10-1
cdr3_aa: ASSPPWKGRYNEQF; v_call: TRBV27
cdr3_aa: ASSLPKGSLVGVNTEAF; v_call: TRBV7-2
cdr3_aa: ASSHYGQGLSPGATNEKLF; v_call: TRBV4-3
cdr3_aa: ASSPASGTGYEQY; v_call: TRBV18
cdr3_aa: ASSEGLGLTDTQY; v_call: TRBV4-3
cdr3_aa: ASSQDIGQGGSYNSPLH; v_call: TRBV4-3
cdr3_aa: ASIPTARGTKGGYT; v_call: TRBV2
cdr3_aa: ASSPSGALHSTDTQY; v_call: TRBV9
cdr3_aa: ASRHTHPGFPGELF; v_call: TRBV4-1
cdr3_aa: ASSVAGEGSGYT; v_call: TRBV9
cdr3_aa: ASSFRVAGGPITGELF; v_call: TRBV7-9
cdr3_aa: ATSSLGTDTQY; v_call: TRBV15
cdr3_aa: ASSNPGQGPDTQY; v_call: TRBV7-3
cdr3_aa: ASSLQGLDSRTDTQY; v_call: TRBV7-3
cdr3_aa: ASSRSGTARSETQY; v_call: TRBV18
cdr3_aa: ASSPRGLGTEAF; v_call: TRBV6-6
cdr3_aa: ASSLAMRKLTQETQY; v_call: TRBV7-6
cdr3_aa: ASSIPHFTGDDRNEQF; v_call: TRBV19
cdr3_aa: ASTENYEQY; v_call: TRBV28
cdr3_aa: ASSPLAGYNSPLH; v_call: TRBV18
cdr3_aa: ASGSTGPPFFQETQY; v_call: TRBV12-5
cdr3_aa: ASSKGQPSYNEQF; v_call: TRBV9
cdr3_aa: ASSLTGNTEAF; v_call: TRBV7-9
cdr3_aa: ASSPLETGHRQY; v_call: TRBV18
cdr3_aa: ASSQVRPGTSGSGANVLT; v_call: TRBV4-3
cdr3_aa: ASSIRCGTGGRETQY; v_call: TRBV19
cdr3_aa: ASSPARVSAPHEQY; v_call: TRBV13
cdr3_aa: SAIIGGYT; v_call: TRBV20-1
cdr3_aa: ATSRDGKGHNNEQF; v_call: TRBV15
cdr3_aa: ASSQVASGVLGIYEQY; v_call: TRBV14
cdr3_aa: ASNESGSYNSPLH; v_call: TRBV19